This is a list of T cell receptor beta chains from one sample in a study of blood T cell repertoires in COVID-19. Data came from immunoSEQ multiplex PCR; TCRdb stores just in-frame clones and leaves some out. The sample shows 450,000 to 600,000 clones, around 90% of them seen only once. Sequencing used PBMCs or T cells enriched from blood (not recorded which). The receptors shown here come from a woman aged 18-30 years who had recovered from COVID-19. CDR3s include the opening cysteine and the closing phenylalanine or tryptophan. D genes are given only for firm matches. Some rows mark clone size as missing; the rest say once, few, many or name a class of expanded clone.

j_gene: TRBJ1-2; d_gene: .; abundance: .; v_gene: TRBV7-9; CDR3nt: TGTGCCAGCAGCCGGGACTATGGCTACACCTTC; CDR3aa: CASSRDYGYTF
j_gene: TRBJ1-6; d_gene: TRBD1; abundance: .; v_gene: TRBV2; CDR3nt: TGTGCCAGACAGGGGTCCTATAATTCACCCCTCCACTTT; CDR3aa: CARQGSYNSPLHF
j_gene: TRBJ1-1; d_gene: .; abundance: few; v_gene: TRBV21-1; CDR3nt: TGTGCCAGCAGCGCCCGAATCCTCTTCGACAGGGAGGCTGGTGAAGCTTTCTTT; CDR3aa: CASSARILFDREAGEAFF
j_gene: TRBJ1-5; d_gene: TRBD1; abundance: once; v_gene: TRBV27; CDR3nt: TGTGCCAGCAGTTTAAGGTGGGACAGGTTGGGAAATCAGCCCCAGCATTTT; CDR3aa: CASSLRWDRLGNQPQHF
j_gene: TRBJ2-3; d_gene: .; abundance: many; v_gene: TRBV6-5; CDR3nt: TGTGCCAGCACTATCACAGATACGCAGTATTTT; CDR3aa: CASTITDTQYF
j_gene: TRBJ1-1; d_gene: .; abundance: .; v_gene: TRBV19; CDR3nt: TGTGCCAGTAAGCGAACACGGAACACTGAAGCTTTCTTT; CDR3aa: CASKRTRNTEAFF
j_gene: TRBJ1-4; d_gene: TRBD1; abundance: .; v_gene: TRBV14; CDR3nt: TGTGCCAGCAGCCGATTAACAGGGGCGCAAGAAAAACTGTTTTTT; CDR3aa: CASSRLTGAQEKLFF
j_gene: TRBJ2-1; d_gene: .; abundance: .; v_gene: TRBV2; CDR3nt: TGTGCCAGCACGAGAGTGAGCTCCTACAATGAGCAGTTCTTC; CDR3aa: CASTRVSSYNEQFF
j_gene: TRBJ2-3; d_gene: TRBD1; abundance: .; v_gene: TRBV5-8; CDR3nt: TGTGCCAGCAGCCGCCCCCCCAGGGGGTCGGTGAAGTATTTT; CDR3aa: CASSRPPRGSVKYF
j_gene: TRBJ2-3; d_gene: TRBD1; abundance: .; v_gene: TRBV7-2; CDR3nt: TGTGCCAGCAGGTCCGGGACAGGGAGCACAGATACGCAGTATTTT; CDR3aa: CASRSGTGSTDTQYF
j_gene: TRBJ1-4; d_gene: .; abundance: .; v_gene: TRBV2; CDR3nt: TGTGCCAGCATGGGAGGGACCTATACTGAAAAACTGTTTTTT; CDR3aa: CASMGGTYTEKLFF
j_gene: TRBJ1-4; d_gene: .; abundance: .; v_gene: TRBV7-9; CDR3nt: TGTGCCAGCAGCTCCCGATGGAGGGGCGAGAATGAAAAACTGTTTTTT; CDR3aa: CASSSRWRGENEKLFF
j_gene: TRBJ1-1; d_gene: .; abundance: .; v_gene: TRBV5-1; CDR3nt: TGCGCCAGCAGCTTGGGGACATCGGAAACTGAAGCTTTCTTT; CDR3aa: CASSLGTSETEAFF
j_gene: TRBJ1-1; d_gene: .; abundance: .; v_gene: TRBV10-3; CDR3nt: TGTGCCATCAGTGAGTCGAAAGGGGTAAACACTGAAGCTTTCTTT; CDR3aa: CAISESKGVNTEAFF
j_gene: TRBJ1-6; d_gene: .; abundance: .; v_gene: TRBV5-6; CDR3nt: TGTGCCAGCAGCTTCGGCCCGGAGATATATAATTCACCCCTCCACTTT; CDR3aa: CASSFGPEIYNSPLHF
j_gene: TRBJ1-2; d_gene: .; abundance: .; v_gene: TRBV10-2; CDR3nt: TGCGCCAGCCGCCCAGGGGTATATGGCTACACCTTC; CDR3aa: CASRPGVYGYTF
j_gene: TRBJ1-5; d_gene: TRBD1; abundance: many; v_gene: TRBV2; CDR3nt: TGTGCCAGCAGGGGACAGTCTTTGGTGCAGCCCCAGCATTTT; CDR3aa: CASRGQSLVQPQHF
j_gene: TRBJ2-3; d_gene: TRBD1; abundance: few; v_gene: TRBV5-4; CDR3nt: TGTGCCAGCAGCCCTACAGGGGGAACCGCAGATACGCAGTATTTT; CDR3aa: CASSPTGGTADTQYF
j_gene: TRBJ2-7; d_gene: .; abundance: once; v_gene: TRBV2; CDR3nt: TGTGCCAGCACGCAGGGTTACGAGCAGTACTTC; CDR3aa: CASTQGYEQYF
j_gene: TRBJ1-4; d_gene: .; abundance: .; v_gene: TRBV30; CDR3nt: TGTGCCTGGAGAGGAGGAGTTGATGAAAAACTGTTTTTT; CDR3aa: CAWRGGVDEKLFF
j_gene: TRBJ1-1; d_gene: TRBD1; abundance: .; v_gene: TRBV4-1; CDR3nt: TGCGCCAGCAGCCGCGTCCGGGACAGGGCCTCGGGAATGAACACTGAAGCTTTCTTT; CDR3aa: CASSRVRDRASGMNTEAFF
j_gene: TRBJ2-1; d_gene: TRBD2; abundance: once; v_gene: TRBV10-3; CDR3nt: TGTGCCATCAGTGAGTCGACTAGCGGGGGAGATGAGCAGTTCTTC; CDR3aa: CAISESTSGGDEQFF
j_gene: TRBJ1-1; d_gene: TRBD1; abundance: .; v_gene: TRBV2; CDR3nt: TGTGCCAGCAGGGACTACAGGGGAGGCACTGAAGCTTTCTTT; CDR3aa: CASRDYRGGTEAFF
j_gene: TRBJ1-2; d_gene: TRBD1; abundance: .; v_gene: TRBV4-1; CDR3nt: TGCGCCAGCAGCCAGGACAGGGACCTCTTTGGCTACACCTTC; CDR3aa: CASSQDRDLFGYTF
j_gene: TRBJ1-2; d_gene: TRBD1; abundance: .; v_gene: TRBV7-6; CDR3nt: TGTGCCAGCAGCTTAGGAAGATTCGGACAGGGGGCGAGGGGCTATGGCTACACCTTC; CDR3aa: CASSLGRFGQGARGYGYTF
j_gene: TRBJ2-7; d_gene: .; abundance: .; v_gene: TRBV3-1/TRBV3-2; CDR3nt: TGTGCCAGCAGCCTACCTGGGGCGGGGGCCACCTACGAGCAGTACTTC; CDR3aa: CASSLPGAGATYEQYF
j_gene: TRBJ2-5; d_gene: .; abundance: once; v_gene: TRBV2; CDR3nt: TGTGCCAGCAGTAGTGTAATGGCGGGCTCAGAGACCCAGTACTTC; CDR3aa: CASSSVMAGSETQYF
j_gene: TRBJ1-2; d_gene: .; abundance: .; v_gene: TRBV28; CDR3nt: TGTGCCAGCACCCCACAGGGTGGATATGGCTACACCTTC; CDR3aa: CASTPQGGYGYTF
j_gene: TRBJ1-5; d_gene: .; abundance: .; v_gene: TRBV5-1; CDR3nt: TGCGCCAGCAGCTCGGACGGGGATAGCAATCAGCCCCAGCATTTT; CDR3aa: CASSSDGDSNQPQHF
j_gene: TRBJ2-3; d_gene: .; abundance: .; v_gene: TRBV5-4; CDR3nt: TGTGCCAGCAGCCGGGGCGGAACGGGGGCAGATACGCAGTATTTT; CDR3aa: CASSRGGTGADTQYF
j_gene: TRBJ1-2; d_gene: .; abundance: .; v_gene: TRBV18; CDR3nt: TGTGCCAGCTCACCACTGACCAAGGAGGGCTACACCTTC; CDR3aa: CASSPLTKEGYTF
j_gene: TRBJ2-1; d_gene: .; abundance: few; v_gene: TRBV29-1; CDR3nt: TGCAGCTTTGCCTCGGCGAGCGGACCTTCCTACAATGAGCAGTTCTTC; CDR3aa: CSFASASGPSYNEQFF
j_gene: TRBJ2-3; d_gene: .; abundance: .; v_gene: TRBV7-9; CDR3nt: TGTGCCAGCAGCTTCGGCGGGCAGACAGATACGCAGTATTTT; CDR3aa: CASSFGGQTDTQYF
j_gene: TRBJ1-1; d_gene: TRBD1; abundance: .; v_gene: TRBV6-2/TRBV6-3; CDR3nt: TGTGCCAGCAGTTACCGGGGAAGGGGGCCGATCACTGAAGCTTTCTTT; CDR3aa: CASSYRGRGPITEAFF
j_gene: TRBJ1-5; d_gene: .; abundance: .; v_gene: TRBV10-3; CDR3nt: TGTGCCACCCTTTTACAGCCCCAGCATTTT; CDR3aa: CATLLQPQHF
j_gene: TRBJ1-6; d_gene: .; abundance: .; v_gene: TRBV7-2; CDR3nt: TGTGCCAGCAGCTTACAGGGCTATAATTCACCCCTCCACTTT; CDR3aa: CASSLQGYNSPLHF
j_gene: TRBJ1-2; d_gene: .; abundance: .; v_gene: TRBV2; CDR3nt: TGTGCCAGCAACCCAAACTCTGAGACAACGCAAGGCTACACCTTC; CDR3aa: CASNPNSETTQGYTF
j_gene: TRBJ2-3; d_gene: TRBD2; abundance: .; v_gene: TRBV5-1; CDR3nt: TGCGCCAGCGGAGGACTAGCGCTTAGCACAGATACGCAGTATTTT; CDR3aa: CASGGLALSTDTQYF
j_gene: TRBJ1-4; d_gene: .; abundance: once; v_gene: TRBV5-1; CDR3nt: TGCGCCAGCAGCTTAGGGGTCCTCTCCCGGGCTAATGAAAAACTGTTTTTT; CDR3aa: CASSLGVLSRANEKLFF
j_gene: TRBJ2-1; d_gene: TRBD1; abundance: .; v_gene: TRBV2; CDR3nt: TGTGCCAGCAGCCCTTTCCCCGGGACAGTGTACAATGAGCAGTTCTTC; CDR3aa: CASSPFPGTVYNEQFF
j_gene: TRBJ1-2; d_gene: .; abundance: once; v_gene: TRBV10-2; CDR3nt: TGCGCCAGCAGTAAACAGGGAGACTATGGCTACACCTTC; CDR3aa: CASSKQGDYGYTF
j_gene: TRBJ2-7; d_gene: TRBD1; abundance: .; v_gene: TRBV5-1; CDR3nt: TGCGCCAGCAGCTTGGGATTGGTGACAGGGGCCTCCTACGAGCAGTACTTC; CDR3aa: CASSLGLVTGASYEQYF
j_gene: TRBJ2-7; d_gene: .; abundance: .; v_gene: TRBV7-9; CDR3nt: TGTGCCAGCGGCACGACTGCCTACGAGCAGTACTTC; CDR3aa: CASGTTAYEQYF
j_gene: TRBJ2-1; d_gene: .; abundance: .; v_gene: TRBV30; CDR3nt: TGTGCCTGGGCACCCCAGGGAAATGAGCAGTTCTTC; CDR3aa: CAWAPQGNEQFF
j_gene: TRBJ1-2; d_gene: .; abundance: once; v_gene: TRBV6-8; CDR3nt: TGTGCCAGCAGTTCAGGGCATGGCTACACCTTC; CDR3aa: CASSSGHGYTF
j_gene: TRBJ1-6; d_gene: .; abundance: .; v_gene: TRBV21-1; CDR3nt: TGTGCCAGCAGCTTCCCCCCGGAGGGCAGTAGCTCCTATAATTCACCCCTCCACTTT; CDR3aa: CASSFPPEGSSSYNSPLHF
j_gene: TRBJ1-1; d_gene: .; abundance: .; v_gene: TRBV2; CDR3nt: TGTGCCAGCAGGCCCGGACAGCTTGAAGCTTTCTTT; CDR3aa: CASRPGQLEAFF
j_gene: TRBJ2-2; d_gene: .; abundance: .; v_gene: TRBV6-5; CDR3nt: TGTGCCAGCAGTCGGGTCTCTCTCAACACCGGGGAGCTGTTTTTT; CDR3aa: CASSRVSLNTGELFF
j_gene: TRBJ1-6; d_gene: .; abundance: .; v_gene: TRBV6-5; CDR3nt: TGTGCCAGCAGCCTTGACTCATATAATTCACCCCTCCACTTT; CDR3aa: CASSLDSYNSPLHF
j_gene: TRBJ2-1; d_gene: TRBD2; abundance: .; v_gene: TRBV4-1; CDR3nt: TGCGCCAGCAGCCAAGAAGGAGGGACCCAAGCGGGGAGCTCTAACAATGAGCAGTTCTTC; CDR3aa: CASSQEGGTQAGSSNNEQFF
j_gene: TRBJ1-6; d_gene: .; abundance: .; v_gene: TRBV10-1; CDR3nt: TGCGCCAGCAGTGCGGGAGGGGCAGGGAAGAATTCACCCCTCCACTTT; CDR3aa: CASSAGGAGKNSPLHF